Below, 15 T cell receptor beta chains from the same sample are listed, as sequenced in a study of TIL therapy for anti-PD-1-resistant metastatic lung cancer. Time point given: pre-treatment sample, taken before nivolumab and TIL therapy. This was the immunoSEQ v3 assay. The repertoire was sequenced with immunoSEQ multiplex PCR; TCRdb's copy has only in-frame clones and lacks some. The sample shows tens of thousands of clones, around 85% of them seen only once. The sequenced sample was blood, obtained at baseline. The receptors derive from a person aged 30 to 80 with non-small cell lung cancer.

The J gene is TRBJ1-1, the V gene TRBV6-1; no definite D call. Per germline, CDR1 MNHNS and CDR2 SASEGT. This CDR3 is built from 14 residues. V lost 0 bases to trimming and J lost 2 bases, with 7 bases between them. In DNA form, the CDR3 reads TGTGCCAGCAGTGAAGCGCCAGACAACACTGAAGCTTTCTTT. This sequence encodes CASSEAPDNTEAFF.

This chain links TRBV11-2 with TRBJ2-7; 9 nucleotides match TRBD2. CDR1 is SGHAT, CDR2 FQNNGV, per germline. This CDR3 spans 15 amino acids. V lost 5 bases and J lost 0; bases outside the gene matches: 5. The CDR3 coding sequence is TGTGCCAGCAGCCGCCTAGCGGGGCTCTCCTACGAGCAGTACTTC. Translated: CASSRLAGLSYEQYF.

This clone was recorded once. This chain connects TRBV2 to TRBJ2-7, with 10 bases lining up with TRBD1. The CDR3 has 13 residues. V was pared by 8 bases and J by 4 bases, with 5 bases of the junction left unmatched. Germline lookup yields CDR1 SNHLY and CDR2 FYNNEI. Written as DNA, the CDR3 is TGTGCCAGCGGACAGGGGGTTGCATACGAGCAGTACTTC. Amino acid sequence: CASGQGVAYEQYF.

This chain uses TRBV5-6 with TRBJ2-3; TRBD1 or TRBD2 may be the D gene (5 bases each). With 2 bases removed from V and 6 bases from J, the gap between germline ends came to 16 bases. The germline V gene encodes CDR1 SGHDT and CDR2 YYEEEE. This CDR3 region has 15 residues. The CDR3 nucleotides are TGTGCCAGCAGCTTTCTAAGGGGAGACCAGGATACGCAGTATTTT. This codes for CASSFLRGDQDTQYF. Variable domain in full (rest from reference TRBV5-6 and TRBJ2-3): DAGVTQSPTHLIKTRGQQVTLRCSPKSGHDTVSWYQQALGQGPQFIFQYYEEEERQRGNFPDRFSGHQFPNYSSELNVNALLLGDSALYLCASSFLRGDQDTQYFGPGTRLTVL.

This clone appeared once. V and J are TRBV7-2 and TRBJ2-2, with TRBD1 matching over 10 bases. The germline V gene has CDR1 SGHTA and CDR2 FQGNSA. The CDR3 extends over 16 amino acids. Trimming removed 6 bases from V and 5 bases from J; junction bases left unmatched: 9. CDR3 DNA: TGTGCCAGCAGACCCGGGACAGGGGATTTGACCGGGGAGCTGTTTTTT. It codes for CASRPGTGDLTGELFF.

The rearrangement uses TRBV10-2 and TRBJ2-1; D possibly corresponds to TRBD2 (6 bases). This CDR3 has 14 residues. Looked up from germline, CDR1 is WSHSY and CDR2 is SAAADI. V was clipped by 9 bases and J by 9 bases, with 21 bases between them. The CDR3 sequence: CASSRTQGGTEQFF. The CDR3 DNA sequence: TGCGCCAGTTCACGGACGCAGGGCGGGACTGAGCAGTTCTTC.

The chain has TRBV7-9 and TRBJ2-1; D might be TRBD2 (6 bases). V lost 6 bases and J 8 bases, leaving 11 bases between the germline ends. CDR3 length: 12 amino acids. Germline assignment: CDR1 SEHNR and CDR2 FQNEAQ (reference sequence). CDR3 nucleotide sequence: TGTGCCAGCAGTTCCGGGACTTATGAGCAGTTCTTC. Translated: CASSSGTYEQFF. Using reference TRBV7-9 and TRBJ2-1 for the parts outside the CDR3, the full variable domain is DTGVSQNPRHKITKRGQNVTFRCDPISEHNRLYWYRQTLGQGPEFLTYFQNEAQLEKSRLLSDRFSAERPKGSFSTLEIQRTEQGDSAMYLCASSSGTYEQFFGPGTRLTVL.

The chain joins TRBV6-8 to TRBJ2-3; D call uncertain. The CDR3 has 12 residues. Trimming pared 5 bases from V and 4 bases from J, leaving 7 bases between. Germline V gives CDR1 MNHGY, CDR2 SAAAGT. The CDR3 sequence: CASSPKADTQYF. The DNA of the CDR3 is TGTGCCAGCAGTCCGAAGGCAGATACGCAGTATTTT.

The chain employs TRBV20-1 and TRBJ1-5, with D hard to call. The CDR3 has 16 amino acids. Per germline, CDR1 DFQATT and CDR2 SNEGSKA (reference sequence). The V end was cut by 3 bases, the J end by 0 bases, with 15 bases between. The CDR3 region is CSASAREVYSNQPQHF. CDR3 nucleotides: TGCAGTGCTAGTGCCCGCGAAGTGTATAGCAATCAGCCCCAGCATTTT.

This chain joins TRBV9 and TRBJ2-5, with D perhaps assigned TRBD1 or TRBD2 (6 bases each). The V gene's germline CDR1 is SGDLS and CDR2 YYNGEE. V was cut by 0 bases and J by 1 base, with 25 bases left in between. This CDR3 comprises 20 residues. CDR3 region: CASSVAEGGSGPNPQETQYF. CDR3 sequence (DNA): TGTGCCAGCAGCGTAGCTGAGGGGGGTTCGGGGCCTAACCCCCAAGAGACCCAGTACTTC.

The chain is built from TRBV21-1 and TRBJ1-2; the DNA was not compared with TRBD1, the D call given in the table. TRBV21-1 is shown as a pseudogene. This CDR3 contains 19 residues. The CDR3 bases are TGTGCCAGCAGACGAAAAAAACCCACTGGGACAGGGGTTTTCTATGGCTACACCTTC. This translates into CASRRKKPTGTGVFYGYTF.

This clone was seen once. Here the CDR3 reads CATSVGTGYEQYF. The CDR3 DNA reads as TGTGCCACCAGTGTTGGGACGGGCTACGAGCAGTACTTC. The chain uses TRBV24-1 and TRBJ2-7; D could derive from TRBD1 or TRBD2 (5 bases each). The germline V gene encodes CDR1 KGHDR and CDR2 SFDVKD. This CDR3 is built from 13 residues. The V end was cut by 5 bases, the J end by 3 bases, with 10 bases between.

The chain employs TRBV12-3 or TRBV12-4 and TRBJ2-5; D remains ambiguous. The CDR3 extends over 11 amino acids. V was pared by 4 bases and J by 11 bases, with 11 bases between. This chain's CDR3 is CASSSGGSQYF. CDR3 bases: TGTGCCAGCAGTTCCGGCGGATCACAGTACTTC.

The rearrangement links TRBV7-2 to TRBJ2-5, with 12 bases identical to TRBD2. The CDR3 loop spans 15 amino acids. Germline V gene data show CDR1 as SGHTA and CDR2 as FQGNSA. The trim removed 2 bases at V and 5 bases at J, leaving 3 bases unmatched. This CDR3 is CASSLRLAGGETQYF. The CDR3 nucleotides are TGTGCCAGCAGCTTACGGCTAGCGGGGGGGGAGACCCAGTACTTC.

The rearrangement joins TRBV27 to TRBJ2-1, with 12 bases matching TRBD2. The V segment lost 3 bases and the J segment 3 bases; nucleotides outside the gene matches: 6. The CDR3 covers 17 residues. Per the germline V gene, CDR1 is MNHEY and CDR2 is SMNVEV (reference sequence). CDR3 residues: CASSLNGGLAGYNEQFF. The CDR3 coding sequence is TGTGCCAGCAGTTTGAACGGGGGACTAGCGGGCTACAATGAGCAGTTCTTC.